The rows below give T cell receptor beta chains drawn from one sample of a study of cytomegalovirus exposure and HLA in healthy donors. Clones were read by immunoSEQ multiplex PCR, and TCRdb kept only the in-frame ones, dropping some. The data hold some 250,000 clones, with approximately 80% observed a single time. The material sequenced was PBMCs. The source of these receptors is a woman aged 55 to 70 in good health and CMV-seropositive. The CDR3 runs from the conserved cysteine through the conserved F or W. The D gene is left open where the match is weak.

d_gene	v_gene	j_gene	CDR3aa	CDR3nt
TRBD2	TRBV11-3	TRBJ2-1	CASSPTTSGRFEQFF	TGTGCCAGCAGCCCAACTACTAGCGGGAGATTTGAGCAGTTCTTC
NA	TRBV28	TRBJ2-1	CASKGQNYNEQFF	TGTGCCAGCAAAGGACAAAACTACAATGAGCAGTTCTTC
TRBD1	TRBV6-1	TRBJ2-7	CAGSRDRVGEQYF	TGTGCCGGCAGCCGGGACAGGGTGGGCGAGCAGTACTTC
NA	TRBV27	TRBJ1-5	CASSGGMGQPQHF	TGTGCCAGTTCTGGGGGGATGGGGCAGCCCCAGCATTTT
NA	TRBV21-1	TRBJ2-7	CASSPLGDSHGTQYEQYF	TGTGCCAGCAGCCCCCTTGGGGACAGCCACGGGACACAATACGAGCAGTACTTC
TRBD2	TRBV15	TRBJ2-1	CATSREGTSGRINEQFF	TGTGCCACCAGCAGAGAAGGAACTAGCGGGAGAATAAATGAGCAGTTCTTC
NA	TRBV9	TRBJ2-2	CASSVAPTSGELFF	TGTGCCAGCAGCGTAGCTCCCACAAGCGGGGAGCTGTTTTTT
NA	TRBV18	TRBJ1-5	CASSPGDQPQHF	TGTGCCAGCTCACCTGGAGATCAGCCCCAGCATTTT
NA	TRBV5-6	TRBJ2-6	CATAKRSGANVLTF	TGTGCCACTGCGAAACGCTCTGGGGCCAACGTCCTGACTTTC
TRBD2	TRBV5-4	TRBJ2-5	CASSLVASGRETQYF	TGTGCCAGCAGCTTGGTGGCTAGCGGGAGGGAGACCCAGTACTTC
NA	TRBV5-1	TRBJ2-1	CASSPPDSNNEQFF	TGCGCCAGCAGCCCCCCCGACAGCAACAATGAGCAGTTCTTC
NA	TRBV28	TRBJ1-5	CASSFANQAQHF	TGTGCCAGCAGTTTCGCTAATCAGGCCCAGCATTTT
NA	TRBV28	TRBJ2-4	CASKDSQTGIQYF	TGTGCCAGCAAGGACAGTCAGACGGGCATTCAGTACTTC
TRBD2	TRBV6-1	TRBJ2-4	CASRGGKDIQYF	TGTGCCAGCAGGGGGGGGAAGGACATTCAGTACTTC
NA	TRBV10-2	TRBJ2-3	CASTTGPSGTQYF	TGCGCCAGCACAACAGGACCTAGTGGTACGCAGTATTTT
TRBD1	TRBV5-5	TRBJ1-1	CASSWRDRGTEAFF	TGTGCCAGCAGCTGGAGGGACAGGGGAACTGAAGCTTTCTTT
TRBD2	TRBV7-7	TRBJ2-5	CASSPGLAGRETQYF	TGTGCTAGCAGCCCCGGACTAGCGGGACGAGAGACCCAGTACTTC
NA	TRBV2	TRBJ1-5	CASNRAGQPQHF	TGTGCCAGCAACAGGGCGGGTCAGCCCCAGCATTTT
TRBD2	TRBV28	TRBJ2-7	CASRLAGTYEQYF	TGTGCCAGCCGACTAGCGGGGACTTACGAGCAGTACTTC
NA	TRBV5-5	TRBJ2-7	CASSLGASAVYEQYF	TGTGCCAGCAGCTTGGGGGCTAGCGCGGTCTACGAGCAGTACTTC
NA	TRBV12-5	TRBJ2-7	CASGWSSYEQYF	TGTGCTAGTGGTTGGAGCTCCTACGAGCAGTACTTC
TRBD1	TRBV9	TRBJ2-1	CASTTGGASYNEQFF	TGTGCCAGTACTACAGGGGGCGCGTCCTACAATGAGCAGTTCTTC
NA	TRBV7-2	TRBJ2-7	CASSRTDFYEQYF	TGTGCCAGCAGCAGGACAGACTTCTACGAGCAGTACTTC
NA	TRBV28	TRBJ1-3	CASRNAGSSGNTIYF	TGTGCCAGCAGGAATGCGGGGAGCTCTGGAAACACCATATATTTT
NA	TRBV19	TRBJ1-1	CASSTAPPGATEAFF	TGTGCCAGTAGTACCGCTCCCCCAGGGGCCACTGAAGCTTTCTTT
NA	TRBV6-5	TRBJ1-4	CASSLIRGEKLFF	TGTGCCAGCAGTTTAATCAGGGGCGAAAAACTGTTTTTT
NA	TRBV6-1	TRBJ1-1	CASSKAGRMNTEAFF	TGTGCCAGCAGTAAAGCGGGCAGAATGAACACTGAAGCTTTCTTT
TRBD1	TRBV5-3	TRBJ2-3	CARSPGTATDTQYF	TGTGCCAGAAGCCCCGGGACAGCCACAGATACGCAGTATTTT
NA	TRBV7-2	TRBJ2-7	CASSLGGISYEQYF	TGTGCCAGCAGCTTAGGAGGTATCTCCTACGAGCAGTACTTC
TRBD1	TRBV27	TRBJ1-5	CASSLTGAQGQPQHF	TGTGCCAGCAGTCTAACAGGCGCACAGGGGCAGCCCCAGCATTTT
TRBD1	TRBV6-5	TRBJ1-2	CASSRDRALGGYTF	TGTGCCAGCAGCCGGGACAGGGCCTTGGGTGGCTACACCTTC
TRBD1	TRBV10-3	TRBJ2-7	CAINRGNYEQYF	TGTGCCATCAACAGGGGGAACTACGAGCAGTACTTC
TRBD1	TRBV10-3	TRBJ1-2	CAINVGQGAWGYTF	TGTGCCATCAATGTGGGACAGGGGGCTTGGGGCTACACCTTC
NA	TRBV11-3	TRBJ2-5	CASSLGPLPETQYF	TGTGCCAGCAGCTTAGGGCCCCTTCCTGAGACCCAGTACTTC
TRBD1	TRBV28	TRBJ2-7	CASRTRGQGAGEQYF	TGTGCCAGCAGGACCCGGGGACAGGGGGCAGGGGAGCAGTACTTC
NA	TRBV29-1	TRBJ2-7	CSVESSGGLYEQYF	TGCAGCGTTGAATCGAGCGGAGGCCTTTACGAGCAGTACTTC
TRBD2	TRBV7-9	TRBJ2-7	CASSASGRLYEQYF	TGTGCCAGCAGCGCCAGCGGGAGATTATACGAGCAGTACTTC